Below, 6 T cell receptor beta chains from the same sample are listed, as sequenced in a study of technical replicates of blood from a handful of donors listed by TCRdb under 2017. Library method: the immunoSEQ multiplex PCR assay. TCRdb took this table from immuneACCESS and kept in-frame rearrangements with V and J called. Such tables lack part of the clones; where checked against another copy, unresolved V genes explain under half of the gap, and the rest is unexplained. The sample table contains over 85,000 clones; only one count was recorded for about 95% of them. Roughly 0.31% of the sample rests with the top ten. Sequencing input: T cells isolated from PBMCs. These receptors were taken from a human donor in good health.

The chain is built from TRBV4-3 and TRBJ1-5; D unclear. Trimming left V 0 bases short and J 2 bases short, with 5 bases between. This CDR3 has 14 residues. Germline loops: CDR1 LGHNA, CDR2 YSLEER. CDR3 in amino acids: CASSQDRGNQPQHF. Here the CDR3 DNA reads TGCGCCAGCAGCCAAGATCGAGGCAATCAGCCCCAGCATTTT.

This clone has a single count. The gene calls are TRBV10-3 and TRBJ2-1; TRBD2 is a possible D gene (5 bases). Germline-derived CDR1 and CDR2 are ENHRY and SYGVKD. V was cut by 3 bases and J by 10 bases, with 16 bases left in between. The CDR3 is made up of 14 amino acids. The CDR3 protein is CAISDIAWVGEQFF. The CDR3 DNA is TGTGCCATCAGTGATATAGCGTGGGTAGGCGAGCAGTTCTTC.

This clone was seen just once. The chain combines TRBV4-2 with TRBJ2-1; 7 bases line up with TRBD2. This CDR3 contains 19 residues. After removal of 5 bases from V and 5 bases from J, the junction contained 21 bases not matched to a gene. CDR1 and CDR2 (germline): LGHNA, YNFKEQ. CDR3 protein: CASSYRLRKTTSVHNEQFF. CDR3 nucleotides: TGTGCCAGCAGCTACCGACTAAGGAAGACTACTAGCGTCCACAATGAGCAGTTCTTC.

The rearrangement links TRBV4-1 to TRBJ2-1; TRBD2 agrees at 9 bases. V lost 0 bases, J lost 9 bases, and 6 bases stayed unmatched. Germline V lookup: CDR1 MGHRA, CDR2 YSYEKL. The CDR3 extends over 15 amino acids. The CDR3 DNA is TGCGCCAGCAGCCAAGATTCGCGGGAGGGCGGTGAGCAGTTCTTC. Translating it yields CASSQDSREGGEQFF.

This chain links TRBV7-3 with TRBJ2-1; TRBD2 agrees at 8 bases. V trimming: 1 base; J trimming: 7 bases; junction bases outside the gene matches: 9. CDR1 and CDR2 (germline): SGHTA, FQGTGA. CDR3 length: 16 residues. The CDR3 loop reads CASSLNRAGARNEQFF. In DNA, the CDR3 is TGTGCCAGCAGCTTAAATAGAGCGGGGGCTCGGAATGAGCAGTTCTTC.

V gene TRBV30 combines with J gene TRBJ2-4; D might be TRBD2 (6 bases). With 2 bases removed from V and 3 bases from J, the gap between germline ends came to 11 bases. The CDR3 extends over 14 amino acids. CDR1 GTSNPN and CDR2 SVGIG come from the germline V gene (reference sequence). The CDR3 DNA reads TGTGCCTGGAGTCTTGGGGGAGGCAAAAACATTCAGTACTTC. Its protein is CAWSLGGGKNIQYF.